This is a list of T cell receptor beta chains from one sample in a study of cytomegalovirus exposure and HLA in healthy donors. Assay: immunoSEQ multiplex PCR; the TCRdb copy retains only in-frame clones and omits some. The top ten hold approximately 1.2% of the sample, which has 90,000 to 95,000 clones, approximately 84% seen once. Sample: PBMCs. Receptors were obtained from a girl aged 2 to 10 in good health and CMV-seropositive. The CDR3 runs from the conserved cysteine through the conserved F or W. A D gene is named only where the DNA matches it firmly. The listing skips clone size in some rows; elsewhere it reads once, few, many or a size class.

clone_size j_call v_call d_call cdr3_aa cdr3_nt
NA TRBJ1-2 TRBV25-1 TRBD1 CASSDRDRNPKYGYTF TGTGCCAGCAGTGATCGGGACAGAAATCCGAAGTATGGCTACACCTTC
NA TRBJ1-2 TRBV7-9 TRBD1 CASSTQGAGGYTF TGTGCCAGCAGCACACAGGGGGCCGGGGGCTACACCTTC
NA TRBJ2-5 TRBV5-6 TRBD1 CASSRGGQGWETQYF TGTGCCAGCAGCCGAGGGGGACAGGGTTGGGAGACCCAGTACTTC
few TRBJ1-2 TRBV28 NA CASRLVNYGYTF TGTGCCAGCAGACTTGTTAACTATGGCTACACCTTC
NA TRBJ2-5 TRBV6-6 TRBD1 CASIRQGNGETQYF TGTGCCAGCATCCGACAGGGTAACGGGGAGACCCAGTACTTC
NA TRBJ2-1 TRBV30 TRBD2 CAWIGGGGSESEQFF TGTGCCTGGATTGGAGGTGGCGGGAGTGAGAGTGAGCAGTTCTTC
NA TRBJ1-2 TRBV4-1 NA CASSRRQEVIGYTF TGCGCCAGCAGCCGGAGACAGGAGGTGATCGGCTACACCTTC
NA TRBJ2-1 TRBV5-1 TRBD2 CASSCRTSGSQRNEQFF TGCGCCAGCAGCTGCCGAACTAGCGGGAGTCAGCGGAATGAGCAGTTCTTC
once TRBJ1-1 TRBV6-6 TRBD1 CASSISFRDSWAAFF TGTGCCAGCAGTATTTCCTTTCGGGACAGTTGGGCGGCTTTCTTT
NA TRBJ2-3 TRBV29-1 NA CSVVSVGGDTQYF TGCAGCGTTGTCTCTGTGGGGGGAGATACGCAGTATTTT
NA TRBJ1-4 TRBV19 NA CASSHRTVEREKLFF TGTGCCAGTAGTCATCGGACAGTTGAGCGGGAAAAACTGTTTTTT
NA TRBJ2-5 TRBV6-1 TRBD1 CASSGDRGLGETQYF TGTGCCAGCAGCGGGGACAGGGGGCTTGGGGAGACCCAGTACTTC
NA TRBJ2-7 TRBV30 TRBD2 CAWSGRLAGVDEQYF TGTGCCTGGAGTGGCAGACTAGCGGGAGTCGACGAGCAGTACTTC
NA TRBJ1-1 TRBV19 NA CASSTLTRPLHNSEAFF TGTGCCAGTAGTACCCTAACCAGGCCTCTCCACAACTCTGAAGCTTTCTTT
NA TRBJ1-5 TRBV6-6 TRBD1 CASSGTGGNQPQHF TGTGCCAGCTCCGGGACAGGGGGCAATCAGCCCCAGCATTTT
once TRBJ2-5 TRBV9 TRBD2 CASSVSAGVQETQYF TGTGCCAGCAGCGTATCGGCGGGAGTTCAAGAGACCCAGTACTTC
NA TRBJ2-1 TRBV4-2 TRBD2 CASSQIGPGAGLLNEQFF TGTGCCAGCAGCCAAATAGGCCCGGGAGCGGGACTCCTCAATGAGCAGTTCTTC
NA TRBJ2-7 TRBV19 TRBD1 CASSVRDSSIYEQYF TGTGCCAGTAGTGTCCGGGACAGCAGTATCTACGAGCAGTACTTC
NA TRBJ2-7 TRBV19 TRBD1 CASSHGQASYEQYF TGTGCCAGTTCCCATGGACAGGCCTCCTACGAGCAGTACTTC
NA TRBJ1-5 TRBV20-1 NA CSARRAQPQHF TGCAGTGCTAGGCGGGCTCAGCCCCAGCATTTT
NA TRBJ2-1 TRBV7-9 NA CASSLTGHYNEQFF TGTGCCAGCAGCCTTACTGGACATTACAATGAGCAGTTCTTC
NA TRBJ2-7 TRBV28 TRBD1 CASRTGISYEQYF TGTGCCAGCAGGACAGGGATATCCTACGAGCAGTACTTC
NA TRBJ1-1 TRBV29-1 NA CSVDGQAGEAFF TGCAGCGTTGATGGGCAGGCTGGTGAAGCTTTCTTT
NA TRBJ1-2 TRBV6-5 NA CASSNRVEYGYTF TGTGCCAGCAGTAACAGGGTCGAATATGGCTACACCTTC